These 18 T cell receptor beta chains share one sample of origin, sequenced in a study of blood T cell repertoires in COVID-19. Sequencing was performed with immunoSEQ multiplex PCR; in TCRdb, only in-frame clones are kept and a portion is missing. Of a few hundred thousand clones listed, 88% are singletons. Material for sequencing was peripheral blood. Receptor source: a man aged 55 to 70 who had recovered from COVID-19.

This clone was picked up one time. The chain uses TRBV27 and TRBJ1-6; 9 bases fit TRBD1. From germline, CDR1 is MNHEY and CDR2 SMNVEV (reference sequence). V trimming: 5 bases; J trimming: 7 bases; junction bases outside the gene matches: 9. This CDR3 has 16 residues. CDR3 residues: CASSTGQGHRNSPLHF. The DNA for the CDR3 is TGTGCCAGCAGTACGGGACAGGGACACAGAAATTCACCCCTCCACTTT.

The rearrangement uses TRBV6-5 and TRBJ1-5; TRBD1 matches 7 bases. Germline-derived CDR1 and CDR2 are MNHEY and SVGAGI. The CDR3 loop spans 16 amino acids. The V segment lost 0 bases and the J segment 4 bases; nucleotides outside the gene matches: 6. Here the CDR3 DNA reads TGTGCCAGCAGTTACTCGAAGACAGGGACTAATCAGCCCCAGCATTTT. Translated, it gives CASSYSKTGTNQPQHF.

The chain is built from TRBV11-2 and TRBJ2-2, with TRBD1 identical over 8 bases. Losses at the gene ends were 5 bases for V and 1 base for J; bases not matched to a gene: 6. Germline CDR1 is SGHAT and CDR2 is FQNNGV. The CDR3 is 16 residues long. The DNA for the CDR3 is TGTGCCAGCAGCATATCCGGGACAGGGAACACCGGGGAGCTGTTTTTT. This encodes CASSISGTGNTGELFF.

The chain employs TRBV3-1 (or the pseudogene TRBV3-2) and TRBJ2-5; 13 positions agree with TRBD2. Trimming removed 7 bases from V and 8 bases from J; junction bases left unmatched: 7. Per germline, CDR1 LGHDT and CDR2 YNNKEL (reference sequence). This CDR3 is 14 amino acids long. The CDR3 loop reads CASTSLAGGPTQYF. In DNA form, the CDR3 reads TGTGCCAGCACCTCACTAGCGGGGGGGCCAACCCAGTACTTC.

The chain recombines TRBV2 with TRBJ2-3; a weak D match, TRBD1 (5 bases). The germline V gene has CDR1 SNHLY and CDR2 FYNNEI. The V gene lost 6 bases and the J gene lost 1 base, with 8 bases spanning the gap. The CDR3 consists of 13 residues. The CDR3 loop reads CASRGPRTDTQYF. As DNA, the CDR3 is TGTGCCAGCAGGGGGCCACGCACAGATACGCAGTATTTT.

The chain has TRBV7-9 and TRBJ2-2, with 7 nucleotides matching TRBD1. This CDR3 is 15 amino acids long. The germline V gene encodes CDR1 SEHNR and CDR2 FQNEAQ (reference sequence). The V segment lost 4 bases and the J segment 5 bases; nucleotides outside the gene matches: 7. The CDR3 protein is CASSSGTVTTGELFF. CDR3 in DNA: TGTGCCAGCAGCTCCGGGACAGTGACGACCGGGGAGCTGTTTTTT.

V usage is TRBV27 and J usage is TRBJ2-1; TRBD2 agrees at 7 bases. In germline, CDR1 is MNHEY, CDR2 SMNVEV (reference sequence). The CDR3 spans 14 residues. The J segment lost 8 bases and the V segment lost 3 bases, leaving 7 bases of the junction unmatched. In DNA, the CDR3 is TGTGCCAGCAGTTTTTTGGGGGGGTCCGATGAGCAGTTCTTC. Protein product: CASSFLGGSDEQFF.

This chain joins TRBV3-1 (or the pseudogene TRBV3-2) and TRBJ1-1, with D possibly matching TRBD1 (5 bases). Deletions cut 4 bases from V and 8 bases from J, with 14 bases between. Germline CDR1 LGHDT, CDR2 YNNKEL (reference sequence). The CDR3 length is 13 residues. This CDR3 reads CASSPQSGAEAFF. CDR3 sequence (DNA): TGTGCCAGCAGCCCCCAAAGCGGGGCAGAAGCTTTCTTT.

The V call is TRBV7-2, the J call TRBJ2-7; perhaps TRBD1 as D (5 bases). The V end was cut by 2 bases, the J end by 1 base, with 12 bases between. The CDR3 sequence is 15 residues long. Per germline, CDR1 SGHTA and CDR2 FQGNSA. The CDR3, as DNA: TGTGCCAGCAGCTTAAGGGGTCGGCAGTCCTACGAGCAGTACTTC. Amino acid sequence: CASSLRGRQSYEQYF.

V usage is TRBV19 and J usage is TRBJ2-3; possible D gene TRBD2, 5 bases. V gave up 4 bases and J gave up 4 bases, with 12 bases separating them. The CDR3 has 14 residues. Per the germline V gene, CDR1 is LNHDA and CDR2 is SQIVND (reference sequence). Here the CDR3 DNA reads TGTGCCAGTAGTACGGGCCCAGCGGCAGATACGCAGTATTTT. It is translated as CASSTGPAADTQYF. The full variable domain, with the rest looked up from reference TRBV19 and TRBJ2-3, is DGGITQSPKYLFRKEGQNVTLSCEQNLNHDAMYWYRQDPGQGLRLIYYSQIVNDFQKGDIAEGYSVSREKKESFPLTVTSAQKNPTAFYLCASSTGPAADTQYFGPGTRLTVL.

The chain couples TRBV6-5 to TRBJ2-7, with TRBD2 matching over 10 bases. After removal of 6 bases from V and 6 bases from J, the junction contained 8 bases not matched to a gene. Per germline, CDR1 MNHEY and CDR2 SVGAGI. This CDR3 contains 14 residues. The CDR3 sequence: CASRSSSGGPEQYF. The CDR3 region has the DNA TGTGCCAGCAGATCGAGTAGCGGGGGGCCCGAGCAGTACTTC.

The V call is TRBV3-1 (or the pseudogene TRBV3-2), the J call TRBJ1-3, with D tentatively TRBD1 (6 bases). Trimming removed 8 bases at V and 2 bases at J, with 19 bases between. The CDR3 extends over 16 amino acids. Germline lookup yields CDR1 LGHDT and CDR2 YNNKEL (reference sequence). Written as DNA, the CDR3 is TGTGCCAGCTCCCGGAAGGGGGGGGATGCTGGAAACACCATATATTTT. Encoded protein: CASSRKGGDAGNTIYF.

This clone appeared once. The CDR3 nucleotides read TGTGCCACCAGCAGAGGTCAAGGAGAGAGGTTTGGCTACACCTTC. This codes for CATSRGQGERFGYTF. The gene calls are TRBV15 and TRBJ1-2; D uncertain. Trimming removed 1 base at V and 7 bases at J, with 16 bases between. Germline V CDR1 and CDR2: LNHNV, YYDKDF (reference sequence). This CDR3 contains 15 residues. The complete variable domain, with remaining parts taken from reference TRBV15 and TRBJ1-2, reads DAMVIQNPRYQVTQFGKPVTLSCSQTLNHNVMYWYQQKSSQAPKLLFHYYDKDFNNEADTPDNFQSRRPNTSFCFLDIRSPGLGDTAMYLCATSRGQGERFGYTFGSGTRLTVV.

This clone was found once. The chain couples TRBV4-2 to TRBJ2-1; no clear D. Germline V gene lookup returns CDR1 LGHNA and CDR2 YNFKEQ. Trimming shortened V by 0 bases and J by 4 bases, and 10 bases separated the two germline ends. CDR3 length equals 15 residues. This CDR3 reads CASSQDGQIYNEQFF. The CDR3 DNA reads as TGTGCCAGCAGCCAAGATGGGCAGATATACAATGAGCAGTTCTTC.

This rearrangement joins TRBV7-2 to TRBJ1-6, with D unclear. The CDR3 totals 16 residues. The V and J ends lost 5 bases and 7 bases respectively, with 18 bases between them. Germline values: CDR1 SGHTA, CDR2 FQGNSA. The CDR3 region is CASSHAPNSLNSPLHF. The CDR3 bases are TGTGCCAGCAGCCACGCACCTAACAGTCTAAATTCACCCCTCCACTTT.

J is TRBJ2-7 and V is TRBV2; 10 bases are shared with TRBD1. Losses at the gene ends were 8 bases for V and 0 bases for J; bases not matched to a gene: 13. Per the germline V gene, CDR1 is SNHLY and CDR2 is FYNNEI. The CDR3 runs 17 residues. The CDR3 sequence: CASLNPGQGSLSYEQYF. DNA for the CDR3: TGTGCCAGCCTGAACCCGGGACAGGGGAGCCTCTCCTACGAGCAGTACTTC. The entire variable domain, with the rest obtained from reference TRBV2 and TRBJ2-7, is as follows: EPEVTQTPSHQVTQMGQEVILRCVPISNHLYFYWYRQILGQKVEFLVSFYNNEISEKSEIFDDQFSVERPDGSNFTLKIRSTKLEDSAMYFCASLNPGQGSLSYEQYFGPGTRLTVT.

This rearrangement joins TRBV5-3 to TRBJ2-4; tentatively, D is TRBD1 (6 bases). TRBV5-3 is annotated as an ORF whose role is uncertain. V lost 7 bases and J 0 bases, leaving 23 bases between the germline ends. CDR3 size: 18 residues. The chain's CDR3 is CARDSGTPLSLAKNIQYF. The CDR3 DNA reads as TGTGCCAGAGACTCCGGGACACCCCTCAGTCTAGCCAAAAACATTCAGTACTTC.

The J gene is TRBJ1-2, the V gene TRBV4-1; D is possibly TRBD1 (6 bases). The CDR3 is made up of 14 amino acids. Germline loops: CDR1 MGHRA, CDR2 YSYEKL. The V gene lost 1 base and the J gene lost 4 bases, with 10 bases spanning the gap. The CDR3 is CASSQGQATYGYTF. In DNA form, the CDR3 reads TGCGCCAGCAGCCAAGGACAGGCAACCTATGGCTACACCTTC.